This TCR beta chain comes out of a study of cytomegalovirus exposure and HLA in healthy donors. Worth noting for this clone: Its specificity is not known.

Unmatched junction bases numbered 3, after V lost 1 base and J lost 7 bases. Germline CDR1 is SGHAT and CDR2 is FQNNGV. This CDR3 has 14 amino acids. Whole-study findings and limits: Reportedly, diagnosis of cytomegalovirus status by the classifier showed high specificity and sensitivity.

The study ran its PCR with 60 Vbeta and 13 Jbeta primers. Clones were sequenced by immunoSEQ multiplex PCR, and TCRdb holds only the in-frame ones, with some missing. The top ten clones hold nearly 6% of a sample with about 57,000 clones, approximately 80% of them seen once. Input material: PBMCs. The source of this sequence is a male donor in good health and CMV-seronegative. This chain uses TRBV11-2 with TRBJ1-2, with 10 bases aligning to TRBD1. CDR3 residues: CASSLGQGAVGYTF. In DNA form, the CDR3 reads TGTGCCAGCAGCTTAGGACAGGGGGCTGTTGGCTACACCTTC. Drawing the rest from reference TRBV11-2 and TRBJ1-2, the complete variable domain is EAGVAQSPRYKIIEKRQSVAFWCNPISGHATLYWYQQILGQGPKLLIQFQNNGVVDDSQLPKDRFSAERLKGVDSTLKIQPAKLEDSAVYLCASSLGQGAVGYTFGSGTRLTVV.